This TCR beta chain was documented in a study of blood T cell repertoires in COVID-19 (TCRdb year 2020). Broadly, across the study: Samples from collaborators originated in the United States, Italy and Spain and spanned both the acute and convalescent phases of COVID-19. The repertoires were released in a freely available public database intended as a resource for research on the immune response to SARS-CoV-2. The dataset comprised deeply sampled blood TCRbeta repertoires from subjects exposed to, actively infected with, or recovered from COVID-19. The prospective study material was composed of cDNA or gDNA derived from T cells, B-cell-depleted T cells, or PBMCs. The samples were drawn from two sources: the first 160 participants of the ongoing ImmuneRACE study, and 1,000 to 1,500 subjects contributed by 6 global collaborators. HLA class I and class II types, where available, came from metadata supplied by the sample provider rather than from assay-based typing. Nearly every sample came with metadata listing a de-identified subject ID, COVID-19 status, age in years and sex. Broad study findings and their caveats: The quantity of clinical and demographic metadata differed by source and by participant and was supplied without curation.

The immunoSEQ Assay, a bias-controlled multiplex PCR, was used to amplify TCRbeta CDR3 regions from genomic DNA. In the paper's pipeline: The number of nucleated cells in each sample was estimated by amplification of reference gene primers within the assay. To quantify the absolute abundance of each unique TCRbeta CDR3 rearrangement, sequence reads were collapsed and filtered. For each sample, productive Simpson clonality was calculated as the square root of Simpson's diversity index across productive rearrangements. TCRdb re-hosts the immuneACCESS table, in-frame sequences only. Its copies lack some clones; in the studies checked, an unresolved V gene accounts for under half of them, and the cause for the rest is not known. Clonal size and the V and J genes are those of that table, whereas D and trimming came from the DNA. This sample gives approximately 260,000 clones in total; approximately 85% of them show up just once. The ten largest clonotypes hold roughly 11% of the sample.

Details on this clone: Its antigen remains unidentified. Per-nucleotide qualities are absent, and no much larger clonotype sits a single base away.

Each collaborating institution followed its own protocols to collect whole blood in K2EDTA tubes. Collaborator samples were shipped for TCRbeta analysis as frozen whole blood, isolated PBMCs, or DNA extracted from either sample type. CDR1 and CDR2 (LNHNV, YYDKDF) derive from the germline V gene (reference sequence). Trimming accounts for 3 bases at V and 5 bases at J, while the number of junction bases matched to no gene is 10. From cysteine to phenylalanine, the CDR3 is 16 amino acids long. Here the CDR3 DNA is all that survives: 48 bases in frame from base 1. This TCR was recovered from a woman aged 70-85 years with acute or convalescent COVID-19. Sequenced sample: peripheral blood. The V gene is TRBV15 and the J gene is TRBJ2-3, with 8 bases aligning to TRBD2. The CDR3 in this case is CATSSRIGGARDTQYF. The DNA sequence is as follows: TGTGCCACCAGCAGCCGGATCGGGGGGGCCCGAGATACGCAGTATTTT.